Following are 32 T cell receptor beta chains from one sample sequenced in a study of T cell responses to AZD1222 COVID-19 vaccine. Assay: immunoSEQ multiplex PCR; the TCRdb copy retains only in-frame clones and omits some. The repertoire holds about 180,000 clones, with approximately 94% as singletons. The sample was peripheral blood, taken 28 days after the second AZD1222 dose. The receptors stem from an adult who received the AZD1222 COVID-19 vaccine.

The J gene is TRBJ2-3, the V gene TRBV5-6; TRBD1 is a possible D gene (5 bases). Germline-derived CDR1 and CDR2 are SGHDT and YYEEEE. V was shortened by 1 base and J by 1 base, with 7 bases between the two germline ends. This CDR3 has 14 amino acids. CDR3 bases: TGTGCCAGCAGCTTGAGGGGCGGCACAGATACGCAGTATTTT. Amino acid sequence: CASSLRGGTDTQYF. The variable domain in full, with the rest retrieved from reference TRBV5-6 and TRBJ2-3, is DAGVTQSPTHLIKTRGQQVTLRCSPKSGHDTVSWYQQALGQGPQFIFQYYEEEERQRGNFPDRFSGHQFPNYSSELNVNALLLGDSALYLCASSLRGGTDTQYFGPGTRLTVL.

The genes are TRBV9 and TRBJ2-1; D unclear. The CDR3 sequence is 14 residues long. The ends were cut back, 4 bases at V and 4 bases at J, with 12 bases in the middle. CDR1 and CDR2 from the germline V gene are SGDLS and YYNGEE. The CDR3 nucleotides are TGTGCCAGCAGCAAGAGACATTTTTACAATGAGCAGTTCTTC. It is translated as CASSKRHFYNEQFF.

This rearrangement joins TRBV7-9 to TRBJ1-2; 7 positions match TRBD1. Germline V gene sequence: CDR1 SEHNR, CDR2 FQNEAQ (reference sequence). With 6 bases clipped from V and 2 bases from J, the junction kept 6 bases outside the gene matches. CDR3 length: 14 amino acids. CDR3 in amino acids: CASSTMGQNYGYTF. DNA for the CDR3: TGTGCCAGCAGTACCATGGGACAGAACTATGGCTACACCTTC.

The chain couples TRBV29-1 to TRBJ1-3; possible D gene TRBD1, 5 bases. CDR1 and CDR2 (germline): SQVTM, ANQGSEA. The CDR3 has 14 residues. V was shortened by 7 bases and J by 0 bases, with 13 bases between the two germline ends. DNA of the CDR3: TGCAGCGCTCGAACAGGCCTCTCTGGAAACACCATATATTTT. Protein: CSARTGLSGNTIYF.

This chain links TRBV10-1 with TRBJ1-1; 11 bases match TRBD1. Germline V gene data show CDR1 as WNHNN and CDR2 as SYGVQD (reference sequence). The V and J ends lost 6 bases and 5 bases, in that order; junction bases with no gene match: 8. This CDR3 contains 15 residues. CDR3 DNA: TGCGCCAGCAGCATGGGACAGGGGGAAAAAACTGAAGCTTTCTTT. Its protein product is CASSMGQGEKTEAFF.

V gene TRBV18 combines with J gene TRBJ2-5; 8 nucleotides align to TRBD2. From germline, CDR1 is KGHSH and CDR2 LQKENI. The CDR3 is 15 amino acids. The ends lost 1 base at V and 2 bases at J; junction bases unmatched: 3. In DNA form, the CDR3 reads TGTGCCAGCTCACCACGTACTAGCGGTCAAGAGACCCAGTACTTC. It specifies CASSPRTSGQETQYF.

The chain employs TRBV6-4 and TRBJ1-3; D call uncertain. Germline V gene data show CDR1 as MRHNA and CDR2 as SNTAGT. The CDR3 runs to 18 residues. V lost 3 bases and J 2 bases, leaving 20 bases between the germline ends. CDR3 loop: CASSERSGGFIPGNTIYF. Here the CDR3 DNA reads TGTGCCAGCAGTGAACGGTCAGGTGGCTTCATCCCTGGAAACACCATATATTTT.

The genes are TRBV10-3 and TRBJ1-3, with D unresolved. Germline values: CDR1 ENHRY, CDR2 SYGVKD. The CDR3 has 14 residues. V was trimmed by 8 bases and J by 0 bases, leaving 11 bases between them. In nucleotides, the CDR3 is TGTGCCATCGGGGAAGCACACTCTGGAAACACCATATATTTT. It encodes CAIGEAHSGNTIYF.

The chain links TRBV6-6 to TRBJ2-7, with a possible D match to TRBD1 (6 bases). Deletions cut 6 bases from V and 2 bases from J, with 20 bases between. This CDR3 region has 16 residues. In germline, CDR1 is MNHNY, CDR2 SVGAGI (reference sequence). The CDR3 loop is CASSDLGTLGTYEQYF. The CDR3 bases are TGTGCCAGCAGCGACCTCGGGACACTGGGAACCTACGAGCAGTACTTC.

The CDR3 loop reads CASSTFSNQPQHF. CDR3 DNA sequence: TGTGCCAGCAGCACCTTTAGCAATCAGCCCCAGCATTTT. The rearrangement uses TRBV7-9 and TRBJ1-5; D gene unclear. This CDR3 comprises 13 residues. Germline V gene lookup returns CDR1 SEHNR and CDR2 FQNEAQ (reference sequence). V was clipped by 5 bases and J by 0 bases, with 5 bases between them. Looking up the rest from reference TRBV7-9 and TRBJ1-5 gives the full variable domain: DTGVSQNPRHKITKRGQNVTFRCDPISEHNRLYWYRQTLGQGPEFLTYFQNEAQLEKSRLLSDRFSAERPKGSFSTLEIQRTEQGDSAMYLCASSTFSNQPQHFGDGTRLSIL.

J is TRBJ1-3 and V is TRBV7-2, with a tentative D call TRBD1 (5 bases). Trimming left V 2 bases short and J 2 bases short, with 16 bases between. The CDR3 sequence is 17 residues long. Germline CDR1 is SGHTA and CDR2 is FQGNSA. The CDR3 loop is CASSLRVSEGPGNTIYF. CDR3 DNA: TGTGCCAGCAGCTTAAGGGTCTCGGAGGGACCTGGAAACACCATATATTTT.

V usage is TRBV28 and J usage is TRBJ2-6, with TRBD2 as a possible D gene (5 bases). CDR3 size: 18 residues. The V gene's germline CDR1 is MDHEN and CDR2 SYDVKM. Deletions cut 7 bases from V and 0 bases from J, with 19 bases between. CDR3 in amino acids: CASTLGVPLYSGANVLTF. DNA for the CDR3: TGTGCCAGCACCCTCGGGGTACCACTGTACTCTGGGGCCAACGTCCTGACTTTC. Filled out from reference TRBV28 and TRBJ2-6, the complete variable domain reads DVKVTQSSRYLVKRTGEKVFLECVQDMDHENMFWYRQDPGLGLRLIYFSYDVKMKEKGDIPEGYSVSREKKERFSLILESASTNQTSMYLCASTLGVPLYSGANVLTFGAGSRLTVL.

In DNA form, the CDR3 reads TGTGCCAGCTCACCACTGATGGGGGAGGTGGAGGGCTACACCTTC. It specifies CASSPLMGEVEGYTF. This chain uses TRBV18 with TRBJ1-2; D may be TRBD1 (5 bases). Between the trimmed V and J ends, which lost 1 base and 8 bases, there was a span of 17 bases. The CDR3 has 15 residues. The germline CDR1 and CDR2 sequences are KGHSH and LQKENI.

The V call is TRBV18, the J call TRBJ1-2; D unresolved. V lost 4 bases and J 6 bases, leaving 33 bases between the germline ends. This CDR3 comprises 20 residues. CDR1 and CDR2 from the germline V gene are KGHSH and LQKENI. The CDR3 loop is CASSLGLTAQTSEAINGYTF. The CDR3 region has the DNA TGTGCCAGCTCACTTGGATTGACGGCCCAAACTTCCGAGGCGATTAATGGCTACACCTTC.

This clone has only one observation. The J gene is TRBJ2-5, the V gene TRBV7-6; no firm D call. The CDR3 runs to 12 residues. V lost 3 bases and J lost 5, with 7 bases in between. Germline assignment: CDR1 SGHVS and CDR2 FNYEAQ. The CDR3 DNA sequence: TGTGCCAGCAGCTTTTCCCGCGAGACCCAGTACTTC. Its protein is CASSFSRETQYF.

This chain links TRBV4-1 with TRBJ2-7, with D unclear. Germline V lookup: CDR1 MGHRA, CDR2 YSYEKL. V lost 4 bases and J 6 bases, leaving 10 bases between the germline ends. The CDR3 runs 12 residues. The CDR3: CASSPEGREQYF. The DNA for the CDR3 is TGCGCCAGCAGCCCCGAAGGGCGCGAGCAGTACTTC.

The CDR3 DNA sequence: TGTGCCAGCAACGTCGGATCGCGTTATGGCTACACCTTC. It is translated as CASNVGSRYGYTF. The chain combines TRBV7-2 with TRBJ1-2, with no clear D. This CDR3 contains 13 residues. In germline, CDR1 is SGHTA, CDR2 FQGNSA. Trimming took off 7 bases at V and 5 bases at J, with 14 bases between the two ends.

The chain couples TRBV11-2 to TRBJ1-6; no firm D call. The V end was cut by 0 bases, the J end by 0 bases, with 3 bases between. Germline values: CDR1 SGHAT, CDR2 FQNNGV. The CDR3 runs 15 residues. As DNA, the CDR3 is TGTGCCAGCAGCTTAGAGGGCTCCTATAATTCACCCCTCCACTTT. Residues: CASSLEGSYNSPLHF.

The chain carries TRBV2 and TRBJ1-2, with TRBD1 matching 10 bases. This CDR3 is built from 17 residues. The J segment lost 5 bases and the V segment lost 9 bases, leaving 18 bases of the junction unmatched. Germline CDR1 SNHLY, CDR2 FYNNEI. The CDR3 region is CARALGTGEASRYGYTF. As DNA, the CDR3 is TGTGCCAGGGCTTTAGGGACAGGGGAAGCGTCTCGGTATGGCTACACCTTC.

J is TRBJ2-2 and V is TRBV27, with TRBD1 as a possible D gene (5 bases). The CDR3 extends over 16 amino acids. The V and J ends lost 8 bases and 2 bases respectively, with 18 bases between them. Germline-derived CDR1 and CDR2 are MNHEY and SMNVEV (reference sequence). The DNA for the CDR3 is TGTGCCAGCCGAATCTGGGGCAGGCCCAACACCGGGGAGCTGTTTTTT. Residues: CASRIWGRPNTGELFF.

The genes are TRBV6-1 and TRBJ1-2, with unresolved D. CDR1 is MNHNS, CDR2 SASEGT, per germline. The CDR3 sequence is 15 residues long. The V gene lost 3 bases and the J gene lost 1 base, with 12 bases spanning the gap. The chain's CDR3 is CASSESWSYNYGYTF. In nucleotides, the CDR3 is TGTGCCAGCAGTGAGAGTTGGTCCTATAACTATGGCTACACCTTC.

The V call is TRBV9, the J call TRBJ2-5; 7 nucleotides agree with TRBD1. CDR3 size: 14 residues. Losses at the gene ends were 2 bases for V and 2 bases for J; bases not matched to a gene: 3. Germline V gene data show CDR1 as SGDLS and CDR2 as YYNGEE. CDR3: CASSVSGQQETQYF. DNA of the CDR3: TGTGCCAGCAGCGTCTCGGGACAGCAAGAGACCCAGTACTTC.

CDR3 DNA: TGCGCCAGCACCGAGTGGAAGGGGTACAATGAGCAGTTCTTC. Its protein is CASTEWKGYNEQFF. V and J are TRBV5-1 and TRBJ2-1, with a tentative D call TRBD1 (5 bases). The CDR3 consists of 14 residues. CDR1 is SGHRS and CDR2 is YFSETQ in the germline V gene. V lost 6 bases and J 4 bases, leaving 14 bases between the germline ends.

This clone was seen only once. This rearrangement joins TRBV3-1 (or the pseudogene TRBV3-2) to TRBJ2-7; 9 nucleotides match TRBD1. J lost 6 bases, V lost 4 bases, and 7 bases had no gene match. The CDR3 consists of 14 residues. Looked up from germline, CDR1 is LGHDT and CDR2 is YNNKEL (reference sequence). For the CDR3, the DNA is TGTGCCAGCAGCCTCGGGACAGGGAGCAGCGAGCAGTACTTC. It yields the protein CASSLGTGSSEQYF.

The V call is TRBV18, the J call TRBJ1-2, with D possibly TRBD1 on 6 matching bases. V was cut by 6 bases and J by 4 bases, with 18 bases left in between. This CDR3 spans 15 amino acids. Germline CDR1 KGHSH, CDR2 LQKENI. In nucleotides, the CDR3 is TGTGCCAGCTCGACAGGAACATCTCTCTCCTATGGCTACACCTTC. This codes for CASSTGTSLSYGYTF.

This chain links TRBV7-2 with TRBJ1-2; D remains unclear. Germline CDR1 SGHTA, CDR2 FQGNSA. The V and J ends lost 3 bases and 8 bases respectively, with 19 bases between them. This CDR3 comprises 15 residues. The CDR3 sequence is CASSFRAAGLRGYTF. DNA for the CDR3: TGTGCCAGCAGCTTTCGGGCAGCGGGCTTACGGGGCTACACCTTC.

The rearrangement joins TRBV5-1 to TRBJ1-4; maybe TRBD1 (6 bases). The CDR3 consists of 16 residues. The germline CDR1 and CDR2 sequences are SGHRS and YFSETQ. V lost 3 bases to trimming and J lost 0 bases, with 12 bases between them. The CDR3 protein is CASSSGQRSTNEKLFF. The CDR3 DNA is TGCGCCAGCAGCTCCGGACAGAGATCAACTAATGAAAAACTGTTTTTT.

The chain carries TRBV2 and TRBJ1-1; D is unclear. The germline gives CDR1 SNHLY, CDR2 FYNNEI. Trimming shortened V by 8 bases and J by 1 base, and 11 bases separated the two germline ends. This CDR3 is built from 13 residues. CDR3 DNA: TGTGCCAGCGGAGCAGAAAAGAACACTGAAGCTTTCTTT. Protein sequence: CASGAEKNTEAFF.

A few counts support this clone. The chain combines TRBV5-1 with TRBJ1-2; D uncertain. The V and J ends lost 2 bases and 3 bases respectively, with 5 bases between them. The CDR3 consists of 12 residues. Germline lookup yields CDR1 SGHRS and CDR2 YFSETQ. For the CDR3, the DNA is TGCGCCAGCAGCTTAACAGACTATGGCTACACCTTC. Translated, it gives CASSLTDYGYTF.

The rearrangement joins TRBV20-1 to TRBJ1-1; perhaps TRBD1 as D (5 bases). V lost 3 bases, J lost 6 bases, and 8 bases lay in between. The CDR3 spans 11 residues. Germline V CDR1 and CDR2: DFQATT, SNEGSKA (reference sequence). The DNA of the CDR3 is TGCAGTGCTAGTAGGGGACCTGAAGCTTTCTTT. Its translation is CSASRGPEAFF.

DNA of the CDR3: TGTGCCAGCTCACCCGGGACAGGGGCGAAAGAGCCCCAGCATTTT. It translates to CASSPGTGAKEPQHF. J is TRBJ1-5 and V is TRBV18; TRBD1 matches 10 bases. CDR1 is KGHSH and CDR2 is LQKENI in the germline V gene. V shed 3 bases, J shed 8 bases, and the junction held 7 bases outside the gene matches. The CDR3 length is 15 residues.

In nucleotides, the CDR3 is TGTGCCAGTAGTATCGATACAGGCGTCTATGGCTACACCTTC. Protein sequence: CASSIDTGVYGYTF. The gene calls are TRBV19 and TRBJ1-2, with a tentative D call TRBD1 (5 bases). The CDR3 has 14 residues. Germline values: CDR1 LNHDA, CDR2 SQIVND (reference sequence). V was cut by 3 bases and J by 4 bases, with 12 bases left in between.